A selection of T cell receptor beta chains follows, all from one sample in a study of blood T cell repertoires in COVID-19. Sequencing used immunoSEQ multiplex PCR; TCRdb keeps in-frame clones, though not all of them. The profile shows around 220,000 clones, roughly 88% of them singletons. Sequenced: peripheral blood. These TCRs come from a man younger than 30 with active or convalescent COVID-19. Both conserved end residues are part of each CDR3. The D gene is left open where the match is weak. Rows give clone size only sometimes, using once, few, many, or a class for an expanded clone.

-	TRBV15	few	TRBJ1-6	TGTGCCACCAGCAGAGATGGGCAGGAAAATTCACCCCTCCACTTT	CATSRDGQENSPLHF
-	TRBV12-3/TRBV12-4	-	TRBJ2-7	TGTGCCAGCAGCCTCCGCGTGGCCTACGAGCAGTACTTC	CASSLRVAYEQYF
-	TRBV5-1	-	TRBJ2-1	TGCGCCAGCAGCCTGGAAGCGTGGAATGAGCAGTTCTTC	CASSLEAWNEQFF
TRBD1	TRBV7-7	-	TRBJ2-2	TGTGCCAGCAGCTTAACGACAGGGAGCTACACCGGGGAGCTGTTTTTT	CASSLTTGSYTGELFF
TRBD1	TRBV28	once	TRBJ1-1	TGTGCCAGCAGTTTTATGTCAAGGAGACAGGGGGGTGTCGAAGCTTTCTTT	CASSFMSRRQGGVEAFF
-	TRBV5-1	-	TRBJ2-2	TGCGCCAGCAGCCGAATAGCGAGGGGAGGCGACACCGGGGAGCTGTTTTTT	CASSRIARGGDTGELFF
-	TRBV6-6	-	TRBJ2-1	TGTGCCAGCAGTTACCAAGGGGTCTTCCCCTACAATGAGCAGTTCTTC	CASSYQGVFPYNEQFF
TRBD1	TRBV5-1	-	TRBJ1-2	TGCGCCAGCAGCTTGGCGGGGGACAGGGCCGCTGGCTACACCTTC	CASSLAGDRAAGYTF
TRBD1	TRBV7-8	-	TRBJ1-2	TGTGCCAGCAGCCCTACAGGGACAGCTAACTATGGCTACACCTTC	CASSPTGTANYGYTF
-	TRBV6-5	-	TRBJ2-1	TGTGCCAGCAGGTCTGGCGGGGTTCGTTACAATGAGCAGTTCTTC	CASRSGGVRYNEQFF
TRBD1	TRBV5-1	-	TRBJ1-6	TGCGCCAGCAGATCCGGGACAGGGGTCGCGGCACATTCACCCCTCCACTTT	CASRSGTGVAAHSPLHF
TRBD1	TRBV29-1	-	TRBJ2-7	TGCAGCGTTCTACGGACAGGGGGCTACGAGCAGTACTTC	CSVLRTGGYEQYF
-	TRBV6-1	once	TRBJ2-2	TGTGCCAGCAGTGACCGGTTGGTCGGCACCGGGGAGCTGTTTTTT	CASSDRLVGTGELFF
-	TRBV5-6	-	TRBJ2-1	TGTGCCAGCAGCCCTACCGGCCCGCACAGTGAGCAGTTCTTC	CASSPTGPHSEQFF
-	TRBV9	once	TRBJ1-1	TGTGCCAGCAGCGGCAGGGGCACTGAAGCTTTCTTT	CASSGRGTEAFF
-	TRBV4-2	-	TRBJ2-7	TGTGCCAGCAGCCAAGACGACGAGCAGTACTTC	CASSQDDEQYF
-	TRBV6-5	-	TRBJ1-1	TGTGCCAGCAGTTACTCGAATAGGAACACTGAAGCTTTCTTT	CASSYSNRNTEAFF
-	TRBV3-1/TRBV3-2	-	TRBJ2-7	TGTGCCAGCAGCCAAAGAACTCCCACCTACGAGCAGTACTTC	CASSQRTPTYEQYF
TRBD1	TRBV5-1	-	TRBJ1-2	TGCGCCAGCAGCTTGGAGGGTCAGGGGGGTCACGGTGGCTACACCTTC	CASSLEGQGGHGGYTF
TRBD1	TRBV27	-	TRBJ1-5	TGTGCCAGCAGTTCTCAGGACAGGGGCCCGCTTATCGCCCAGCATTTT	CASSSQDRGPLIAQHF
-	TRBV7-7	-	TRBJ2-5	TGTGCTAGCAGCTTAGGATCCACGAGGGGGGAGACCCAGTACTTC	CASSLGSTRGETQYF
TRBD1	TRBV12-5	-	TRBJ1-5	TGTGCTAGTGGTCTTATCGGGACAGGCGTTTATAGCAATCAGCCCCAGCATTTT	CASGLIGTGVYSNQPQHF
TRBD2	TRBV11-2	-	TRBJ2-3	TGTGCCAGCAGCTTAGGCGCTGGTGGACTAGCGGGAGTAGATACGCAGTATTTT	CASSLGAGGLAGVDTQYF
-	TRBV18	-	TRBJ2-5	TGTGCCAGCTCACCAACAGGACAAGAGACCCAGTACTTC	CASSPTGQETQYF
-	TRBV3-1/TRBV3-2	few	TRBJ1-2	TGTGCCAGCAGCCCCCGAAGACTAGGTGGCTACACCTTC	CASSPRRLGGYTF
TRBD2	TRBV27	-	TRBJ2-5	TGTGCCAGCAGTCCAGGACTAGCGGGAGGGGCGCCTGGGACCCAGTACTTC	CASSPGLAGGAPGTQYF
TRBD2	TRBV11-2	-	TRBJ2-7	TGTGCCAGCAGTACAACTAGCGGCTCCTACGAGCAGTACTTC	CASSTTSGSYEQYF
-	TRBV28	-	TRBJ1-4	TGTGCCAGCAGTTTTCTGGGCAGGGAAAAACTGTTTTTT	CASSFLGREKLFF
TRBD2	TRBV28	-	TRBJ2-7	TGTGCCAGCAGTAGCGGGATCGGCAACGAGCAGTACTTC	CASSSGIGNEQYF
TRBD1	TRBV6-4	-	TRBJ2-5	TGTGCCAGCAGAGACAGGGGAAGGTACGAGACCCAGTACTTC	CASRDRGRYETQYF
-	TRBV19	-	TRBJ2-4	TGTGCCAGTAGTATGGTGGGGGGAATCCAGTACTTC	CASSMVGGIQYF
-	TRBV27	-	TRBJ2-3	TGTGCCAGCAGTTTATGGCTTTCTAGCACAGATACGCAGTATTTT	CASSLWLSSTDTQYF
TRBD1	TRBV10-2	-	TRBJ1-3	TGCGCCAGCAGTGATATGACAGGGGATTCTGGAAACACCATATATTTT	CASSDMTGDSGNTIYF
TRBD1	TRBV4-1	-	TRBJ2-4	TGCGCCAGCAGCCAAGGGACAGGGGCCAAAAACATTCAGTACTTC	CASSQGTGAKNIQYF
-	TRBV14	-	TRBJ1-1	TGTGCCAGCAGCCAAAGGAGCCTCGGGGGAACTGAAGCTTTCTTT	CASSQRSLGGTEAFF
-	TRBV5-1	-	TRBJ2-1	TGCGCCAGCAGCCCGTTGTCTTGGGGCCACCCCGGCTCCTACAATGAGCAGTTCTTC	CASSPLSWGHPGSYNEQFF
-	TRBV7-9	-	TRBJ1-5	TGTGCCAGCAGCTTAGGAGGCAACAATCAGCCCCAGCATTTT	CASSLGGNNQPQHF
TRBD1	TRBV10-1	-	TRBJ1-6	TGCGCCAGCAGCGAAGGGACAGGGAATTCACCCCTCCACTTT	CASSEGTGNSPLHF
TRBD1	TRBV3-1/TRBV3-2	-	TRBJ1-2	TGTGCCAGCAGCTCCGGGACAGGGGGCCCCTATGGCTACACCTTC	CASSSGTGGPYGYTF
TRBD1	TRBV5-1	-	TRBJ2-5	TGCGCCAGCAGCTTGGCCGGGACAGGTCACCATGACCTACAAGAGACCCAGTACTTC	CASSLAGTGHHDLQETQYF
TRBD1	TRBV27	-	TRBJ2-7	TGTGCCAGCAGTTTATGGGGACAGGGGTGGCCGGAGCAGTACTTC	CASSLWGQGWPEQYF
TRBD1	TRBV9	-	TRBJ2-2	TGTGCCAGCAGCGCCGCCGGGACAGGGGGCACCGGGGAGCTGTTTTTT	CASSAAGTGGTGELFF
TRBD1	TRBV11-2	-	TRBJ1-5	TGTGCCAGCAGCGGACGGACAGGGGGAGGCAATCAGCCCCAGCATTTT	CASSGRTGGGNQPQHF
-	TRBV10-3	few	TRBJ2-5	TGTGCCATCAGTGAGGGGCGATGGGAGACCCAGTACTTC	CAISEGRWETQYF
TRBD1	TRBV5-4	-	TRBJ2-7	TGTGCCAGCAGCTGGGGACAGGGGAGGGAGCAGTACTTC	CASSWGQGREQYF
TRBD1	TRBV6-5	once	TRBJ2-7	TGTGCCAGCAGGATGACAGGGCCCTACGAGCAGTACTTC	CASRMTGPYEQYF
TRBD1	TRBV3-1/TRBV3-2	-	TRBJ1-5	TGTGCCAGCAGCCGAGGGGGCAGCAATCAGCCCCAGCATTTT	CASSRGGSNQPQHF
TRBD2	TRBV10-3	once	TRBJ2-5	TGTGCCATCAGTGGGGGGAGGGGACTAAAACAAGAGACCCAGTACTTC	CAISGGRGLKQETQYF
-	TRBV5-4	-	TRBJ2-3	TGTGCCAGCAGCTTGACGGTCCGCTCTACAGATACGCAGTATTTT	CASSLTVRSTDTQYF
TRBD2	TRBV3-1/TRBV3-2	-	TRBJ2-7	TGTGCCAGCAGCCAAAGGGCTAGCGGGAGAAGTGGCTACTACGAGCAGTACTTC	CASSQRASGRSGYYEQYF
-	TRBV27	-	TRBJ2-3	TGTGCCAGCAGATCCGGGTACGCGCAGTATTTT	CASRSGYAQYF
-	TRBV11-2	few	TRBJ2-7	TGTGCCAGCAGCCCAGGATTTAACTACGAGCAGTACTTC	CASSPGFNYEQYF
TRBD2	TRBV29-1	-	TRBJ2-3	TGCAGCGTTGAACTAGCGGGGGTCACAGATACGCAGTATTTT	CSVELAGVTDTQYF
-	TRBV12-3/TRBV12-4	-	TRBJ1-5	TGTGCCAGCAGCTTATACAGGAAATCCCAGCATTTT	CASSLYRKSQHF
-	TRBV28	-	TRBJ2-1	TGTGCCAGCAGTTTTGTACAGATCAGCAATGAGCAGTTCTTC	CASSFVQISNEQFF